This T cell receptor beta chain was profiled in a study of T cells in Graves' hyperthyroidism and ophthalmopathy. With respect to this clonotype: Its target is unknown. This may be a read error: a much more frequent sequence differs by one nucleotide.

Reasons for excluding patients were uncontrolled infection, other autoimmune disease, pregnancy or lactation. A roughly 10 ml volume of fresh peripheral blood provided the PBMCs. Template material for amplifying TCR beta CDR3 regions consisted of RNA transcripts. First-round RT-PCR of the TCR CDR3 relied on the HTBI primer set. TCRdb passed the multiplex PCR reads through MiXCR, listing each CDR3 protein once. The table has 600,000 or so distinct CDR3 sequences, approximately 15% seen once; the top ten hold around 7%. V lost 8 bases, J lost 5 bases, and 8 bases stayed unmatched. The CDR3 spans 14 residues. Germline V CDR1 and CDR2: LNHNV, YYDKDF (reference sequence). Study findings and constraints: Most clonotypes expanded in thyroid above 0.001 were likewise present in blood.

The rearrangement uses TRBV15 and TRBJ2-5, with 10 positions matching TRBD1. The source is a woman under 30 with Graves' ophthalmopathy. The sequenced sample was blood. The DNA for the CDR3 is TGTGCCACCGGCAAGGGACAGGGGACGGAGACCCAGTACTTC. Translation: CATGKGQGTETQYF.